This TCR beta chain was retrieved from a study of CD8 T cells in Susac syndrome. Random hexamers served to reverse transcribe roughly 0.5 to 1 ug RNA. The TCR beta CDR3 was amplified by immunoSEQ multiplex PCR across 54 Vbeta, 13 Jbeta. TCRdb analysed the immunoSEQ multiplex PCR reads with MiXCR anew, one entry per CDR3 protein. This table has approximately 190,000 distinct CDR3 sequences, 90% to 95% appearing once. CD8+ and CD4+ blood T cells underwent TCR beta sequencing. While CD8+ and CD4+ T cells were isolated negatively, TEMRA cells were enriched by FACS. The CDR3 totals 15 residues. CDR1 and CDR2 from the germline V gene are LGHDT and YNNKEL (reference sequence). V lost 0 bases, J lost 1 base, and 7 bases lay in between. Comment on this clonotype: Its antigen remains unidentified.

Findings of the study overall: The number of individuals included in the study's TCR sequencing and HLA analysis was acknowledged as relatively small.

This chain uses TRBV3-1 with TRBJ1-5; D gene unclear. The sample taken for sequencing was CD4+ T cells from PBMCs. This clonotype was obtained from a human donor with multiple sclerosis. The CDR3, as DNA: TGTGCCAGCAGCCAAGACGGCTGGAGCAATCAGCCCCAGCATTTT. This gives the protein CASSQDGWSNQPQHF. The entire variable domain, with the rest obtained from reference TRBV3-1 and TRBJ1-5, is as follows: DTAVSQTPKYLVTQMGNDKSIKCEQNLGHDTMYWYKQDSKKFLKIMFSYNNKELIINETVPNRFSPKSPDKAHLNLHINSLELGDSAVYFCASSQDGWSNQPQHFGDGTRLSIL.